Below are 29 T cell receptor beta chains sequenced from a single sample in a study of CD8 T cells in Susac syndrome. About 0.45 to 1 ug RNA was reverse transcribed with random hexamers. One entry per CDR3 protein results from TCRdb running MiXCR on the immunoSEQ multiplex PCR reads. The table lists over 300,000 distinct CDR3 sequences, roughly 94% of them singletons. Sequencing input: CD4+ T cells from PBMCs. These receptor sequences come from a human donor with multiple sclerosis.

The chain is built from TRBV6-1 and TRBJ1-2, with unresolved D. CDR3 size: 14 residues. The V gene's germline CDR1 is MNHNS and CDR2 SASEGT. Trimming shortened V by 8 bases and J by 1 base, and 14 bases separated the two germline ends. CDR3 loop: CASRPAELNYGYTF. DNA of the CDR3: TGTGCCAGCCGCCCGGCAGAACTTAACTATGGCTACACCTTC.

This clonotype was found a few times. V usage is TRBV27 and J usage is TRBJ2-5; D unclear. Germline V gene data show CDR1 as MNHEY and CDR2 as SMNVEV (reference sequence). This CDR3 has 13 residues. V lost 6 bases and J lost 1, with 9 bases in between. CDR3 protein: CASSPRRQETQYF. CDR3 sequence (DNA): TGTGCCAGCAGCCCTCGACGCCAAGAGACCCAGTACTTC.

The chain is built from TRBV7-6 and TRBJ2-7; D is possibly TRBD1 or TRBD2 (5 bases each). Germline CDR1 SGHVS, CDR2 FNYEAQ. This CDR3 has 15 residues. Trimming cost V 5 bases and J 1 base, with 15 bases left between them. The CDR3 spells CASSRTRGESYEQYF. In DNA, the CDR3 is TGTGCCAGCAGCCGAACTCGGGGCGAATCCTACGAGCAGTACTTC.

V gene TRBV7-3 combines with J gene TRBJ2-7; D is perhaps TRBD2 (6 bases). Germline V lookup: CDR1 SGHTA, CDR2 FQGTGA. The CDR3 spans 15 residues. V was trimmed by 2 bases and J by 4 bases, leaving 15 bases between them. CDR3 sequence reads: CASSLRRESGYEQYF. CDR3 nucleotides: TGTGCCAGCAGCTTACGACGGGAGAGCGGATACGAGCAGTACTTC.

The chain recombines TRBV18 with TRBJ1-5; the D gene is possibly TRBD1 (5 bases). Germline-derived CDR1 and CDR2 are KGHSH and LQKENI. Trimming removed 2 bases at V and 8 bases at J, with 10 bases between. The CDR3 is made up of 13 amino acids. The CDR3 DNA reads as TGTGCCAGCTCACCAACAGGCTCGGAGCCCCAGCATTTT. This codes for CASSPTGSEPQHF.

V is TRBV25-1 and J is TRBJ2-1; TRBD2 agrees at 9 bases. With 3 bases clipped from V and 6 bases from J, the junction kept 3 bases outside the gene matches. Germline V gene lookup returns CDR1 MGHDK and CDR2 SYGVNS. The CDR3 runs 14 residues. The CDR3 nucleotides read TGTGCCAGCAGTGATAGTAGCGGGAGCAATGAGCAGTTCTTC. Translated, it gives CASSDSSGSNEQFF.

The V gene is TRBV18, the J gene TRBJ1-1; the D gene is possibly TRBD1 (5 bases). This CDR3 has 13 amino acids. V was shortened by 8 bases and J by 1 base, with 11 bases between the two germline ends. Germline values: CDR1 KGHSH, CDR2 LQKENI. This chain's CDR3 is CASGDGGNTEAFF. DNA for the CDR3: TGTGCCAGCGGAGACGGGGGGAACACTGAAGCTTTCTTT.

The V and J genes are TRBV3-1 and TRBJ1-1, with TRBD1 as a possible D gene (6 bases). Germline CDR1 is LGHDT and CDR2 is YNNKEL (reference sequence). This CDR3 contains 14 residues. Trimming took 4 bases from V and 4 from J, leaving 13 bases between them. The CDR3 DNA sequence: TGTGCCAGCAGCCTGAAGGGGGGCCGCACTGAAGCTTTCTTT. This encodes CASSLKGGRTEAFF.

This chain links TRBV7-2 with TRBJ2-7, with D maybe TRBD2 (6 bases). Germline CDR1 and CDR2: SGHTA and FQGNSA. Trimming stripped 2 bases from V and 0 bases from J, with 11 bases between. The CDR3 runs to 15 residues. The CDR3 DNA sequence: TGTGCCAGCAGCTTAAGGGTAGCGGACTCCTACGAGCAGTACTTC. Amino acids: CASSLRVADSYEQYF.

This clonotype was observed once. The chain's CDR3 is CASFPGGGHEQFF. For the CDR3, the DNA is TGTGCCAGCTTCCCCGGGGGGGGACATGAGCAGTTCTTC. This sequence joins TRBV7-9 and TRBJ2-1; 8 bases are a match to TRBD2. After removal of 8 bases from V and 8 bases from J, the junction contained 8 bases not matched to a gene. The CDR3 runs 13 residues. Germline V gives CDR1 SEHNR, CDR2 FQNEAQ (reference sequence).

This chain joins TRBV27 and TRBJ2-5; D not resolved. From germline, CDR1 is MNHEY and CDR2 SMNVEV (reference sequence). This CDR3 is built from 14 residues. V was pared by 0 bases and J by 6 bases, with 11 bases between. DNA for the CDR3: TGTGCCAGCAGTTTATCGGTGCAGGCTCAGACCCAGTACTTC. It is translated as CASSLSVQAQTQYF.

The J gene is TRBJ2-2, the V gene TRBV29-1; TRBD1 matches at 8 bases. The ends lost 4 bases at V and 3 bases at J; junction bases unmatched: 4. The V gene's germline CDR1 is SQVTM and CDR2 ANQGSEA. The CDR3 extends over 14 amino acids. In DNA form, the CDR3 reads TGCAGCGTTGCTGCCAGGGGGCACACCGGGGAGCTGTTTTTT. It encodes CSVAARGHTGELFF.

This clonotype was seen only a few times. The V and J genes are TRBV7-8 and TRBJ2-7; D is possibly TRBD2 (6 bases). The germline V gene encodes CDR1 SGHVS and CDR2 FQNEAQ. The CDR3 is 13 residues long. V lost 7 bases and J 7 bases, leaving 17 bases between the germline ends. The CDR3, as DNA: TGTGCCAGCACCCCCGCGGGGCGGTGGGAGCAGTACTTC. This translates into CASTPAGRWEQYF.

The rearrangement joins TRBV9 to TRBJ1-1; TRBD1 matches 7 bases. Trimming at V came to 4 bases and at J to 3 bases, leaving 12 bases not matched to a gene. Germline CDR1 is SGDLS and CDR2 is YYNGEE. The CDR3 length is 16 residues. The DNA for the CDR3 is TGTGCCAGCAGCCCCTCGGGCAGGGGGGGATACACTGAAGCTTTCTTT. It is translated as CASSPSGRGGYTEAFF.

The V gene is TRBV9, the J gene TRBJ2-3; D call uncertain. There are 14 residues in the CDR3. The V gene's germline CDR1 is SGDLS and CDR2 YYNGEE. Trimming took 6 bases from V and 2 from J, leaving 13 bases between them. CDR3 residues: CASTRGWSTDTQYF. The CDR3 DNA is TGTGCCAGCACCCGTGGCTGGTCCACAGATACGCAGTATTTT.

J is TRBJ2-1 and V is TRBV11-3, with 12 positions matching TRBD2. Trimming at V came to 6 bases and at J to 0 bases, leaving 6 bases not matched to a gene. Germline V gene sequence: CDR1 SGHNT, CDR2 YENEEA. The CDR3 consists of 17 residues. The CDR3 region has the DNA TGTGCCAGCAGTCCTAGCGGGAGGGCTTCCTCCTACAATGAGCAGTTCTTC. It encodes CASSPSGRASSYNEQFF.

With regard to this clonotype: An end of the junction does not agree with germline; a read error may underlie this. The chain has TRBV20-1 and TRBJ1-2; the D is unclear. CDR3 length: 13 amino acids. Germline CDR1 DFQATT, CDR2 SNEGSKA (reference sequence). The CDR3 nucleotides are TGCAGTGCGGCCTCGGTTCAGAAGGATGGCTGCACCTTC. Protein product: CSAASVQKDGCTF.

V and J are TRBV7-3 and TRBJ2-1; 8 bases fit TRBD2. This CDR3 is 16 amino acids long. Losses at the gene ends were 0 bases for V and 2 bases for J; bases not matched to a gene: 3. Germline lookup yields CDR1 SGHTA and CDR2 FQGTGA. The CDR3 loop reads CASSLTALAAYNEQFF. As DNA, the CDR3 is TGTGCCAGCAGCTTAACCGCACTAGCGGCCTACAATGAGCAGTTCTTC.

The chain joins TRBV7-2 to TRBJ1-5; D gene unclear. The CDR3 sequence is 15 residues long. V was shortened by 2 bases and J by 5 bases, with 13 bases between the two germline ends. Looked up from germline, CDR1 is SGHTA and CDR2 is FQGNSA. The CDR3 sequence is CASSLRWGDDQPQHF. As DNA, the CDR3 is TGTGCCAGCAGCTTACGGTGGGGTGATGATCAGCCCCAGCATTTT.

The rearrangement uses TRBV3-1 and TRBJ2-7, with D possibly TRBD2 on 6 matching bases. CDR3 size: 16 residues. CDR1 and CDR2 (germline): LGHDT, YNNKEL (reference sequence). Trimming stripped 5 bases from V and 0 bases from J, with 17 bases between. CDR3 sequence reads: CASSDHLAQYSYEQYF. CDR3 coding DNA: TGTGCCAGCAGCGACCATCTAGCGCAGTACTCCTACGAGCAGTACTTC.

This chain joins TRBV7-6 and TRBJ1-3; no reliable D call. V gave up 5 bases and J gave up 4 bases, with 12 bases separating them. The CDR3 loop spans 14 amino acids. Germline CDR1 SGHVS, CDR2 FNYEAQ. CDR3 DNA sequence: TGTGCCAGCAGCCCCCAAATCCGGGGAAACACCATATATTTT. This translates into CASSPQIRGNTIYF.

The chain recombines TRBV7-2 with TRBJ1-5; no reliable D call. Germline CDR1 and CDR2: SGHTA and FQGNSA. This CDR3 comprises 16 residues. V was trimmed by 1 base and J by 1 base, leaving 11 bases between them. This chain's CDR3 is CASSLGSAVSNQPQHF. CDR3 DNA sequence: TGTGCCAGCAGCTTAGGGTCCGCGGTGAGCAATCAGCCCCAGCATTTT. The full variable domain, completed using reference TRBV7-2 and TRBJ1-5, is GAGVSQSPSNKVTEKGKDVELRCDPISGHTALYWYRQSLGQGLEFLIYFQGNSAPDKSGLPSDRFSAERTGGSVSTLTIQRTQQEDSAVYLCASSLGSAVSNQPQHFGDGTRLSIL.

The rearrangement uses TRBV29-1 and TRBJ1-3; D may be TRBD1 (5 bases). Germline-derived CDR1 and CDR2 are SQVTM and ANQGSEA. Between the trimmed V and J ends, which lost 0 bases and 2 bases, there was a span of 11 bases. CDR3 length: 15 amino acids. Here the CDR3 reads CSVEDPRETGNTIYF. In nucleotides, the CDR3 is TGCAGCGTTGAAGATCCCAGGGAAACTGGAAACACCATATATTTT.

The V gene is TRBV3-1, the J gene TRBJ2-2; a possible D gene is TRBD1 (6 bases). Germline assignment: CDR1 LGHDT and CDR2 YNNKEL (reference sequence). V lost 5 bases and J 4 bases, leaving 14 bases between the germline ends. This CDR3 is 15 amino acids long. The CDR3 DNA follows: TGTGCCAGCAGCAGTTGGGGGCTGAGCACCGGGGAGCTGTTTTTT. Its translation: CASSSWGLSTGELFF.

The CDR3 DNA sequence: TGCAGTGCCATCGGGACAGGGGGTAATCGGAACATTCAGTACTTC. It specifies CSAIGTGGNRNIQYF. The chain combines TRBV20-1 with TRBJ2-4, with 11 bases lining up with TRBD1. After removal of 6 bases from V and 7 bases from J, the junction contained 11 bases not matched to a gene. This CDR3 spans 15 amino acids. Germline-derived CDR1 and CDR2 are DFQATT and SNEGSKA (reference sequence).

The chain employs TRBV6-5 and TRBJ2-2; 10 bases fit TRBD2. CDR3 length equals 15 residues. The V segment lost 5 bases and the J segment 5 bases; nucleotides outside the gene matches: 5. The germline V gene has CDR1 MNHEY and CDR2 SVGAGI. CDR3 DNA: TGTGCCAGCAGTGCTCGGACTAGCGGAACCGGGGAGCTGTTTTTT. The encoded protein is CASSARTSGTGELFF.

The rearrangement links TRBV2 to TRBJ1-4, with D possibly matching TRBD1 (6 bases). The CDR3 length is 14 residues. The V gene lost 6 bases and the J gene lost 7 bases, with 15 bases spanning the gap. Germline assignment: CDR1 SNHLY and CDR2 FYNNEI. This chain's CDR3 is CASSPQGLVEKLFF. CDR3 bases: TGTGCCAGCAGCCCTCAGGGGCTGGTTGAAAAACTGTTTTTT.

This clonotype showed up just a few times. The CDR3 region has the DNA TGTGCCAGCAGTTTAGGCCCCGGTGCTCCCACAGATACGCAGTATTTT. Translated: CASSLGPGAPTDTQYF. The rearrangement links TRBV12-3 or TRBV12-4 to TRBJ2-3; D is unresolved. This CDR3 has 16 residues. V lost 1 base to trimming and J lost 2 bases, with 13 bases between them.

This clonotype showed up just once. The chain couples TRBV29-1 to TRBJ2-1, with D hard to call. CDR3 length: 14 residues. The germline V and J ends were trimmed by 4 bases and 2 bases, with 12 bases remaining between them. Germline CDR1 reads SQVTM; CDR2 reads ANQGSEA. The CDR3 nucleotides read TGCAGCGTTGTGGACGGAGCACCCTACAATGAGCAGTTCTTC. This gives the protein CSVVDGAPYNEQFF.